What follows are 27 T cell receptor beta chains derived from one specimen sequenced in a study of blood T cell repertoires in COVID-19. Clones were read by immunoSEQ multiplex PCR, and TCRdb kept only the in-frame ones, dropping some. The sample gives approximately 70,000 clones, 85% to 90% of which show up once; around 32% is in the top ten. Sequencing used peripheral blood. The receptors shown here come from a woman of 80 years or more with active or convalescent COVID-19.

This clone came up once. The chain combines TRBV27 with TRBJ1-1; D is unresolved. Germline V lookup: CDR1 MNHEY, CDR2 SMNVEV (reference sequence). The CDR3 is made up of 17 amino acids. V was cut by 2 bases and J by 1 base, with 17 bases left in between. CDR3 DNA: TGTGCCAGCAGTTTAAATATTCGAGGACTCTGGAACACTGAAGCTTTCTTT. This codes for CASSLNIRGLWNTEAFF.

The V gene is TRBV29-1, the J gene TRBJ1-4, with no clear D. CDR1 and CDR2 from the germline V gene are SQVTM and ANQGSEA. Trimming removed 7 bases at V and 7 bases at J, with 16 bases between. The CDR3 covers 13 residues. As DNA, the CDR3 is TGCAGCGGGACGGGAAGGTGGGGTGAAAAACTGTTTTTT. Translated, it gives CSGTGRWGEKLFF.

The chain uses TRBV7-2 and TRBJ2-3; TRBD1 is a possible D gene (5 bases). The germline gives CDR1 SGHTA, CDR2 FQGNSA. This CDR3 region has 12 residues. V was shortened by 4 bases and J by 9 bases, with 11 bases between the two germline ends. The CDR3 sequence: CASSSNRPTQYF. CDR3 DNA: TGTGCCAGCAGCTCCAACAGGCCAACGCAGTATTTT.

The rearrangement joins TRBV28 to TRBJ1-3; 8 bases agree with TRBD1. Germline V gives CDR1 MDHEN, CDR2 SYDVKM. Trimming at V came to 2 bases and at J to 5 bases, leaving 5 bases not matched to a gene. CDR3 size: 15 residues. This chain's CDR3 is CASSLGAGGRNTIYF. The CDR3 region has the DNA TGTGCCAGCAGTTTAGGAGCAGGGGGCAGAAACACCATATATTTT.

The chain combines TRBV5-1 with TRBJ1-6, with D possibly TRBD1 on 6 matching bases. Deletions cut 0 bases from V and 6 bases from J, with 13 bases between. This CDR3 region has 16 residues. CDR1 is SGHRS and CDR2 is YFSETQ in the germline V gene. CDR3 DNA sequence: TGCGCCAGCAGCTTGGTGGGGGAGGGGGGTAATTCACCCCTCCACTTT. Its protein is CASSLVGEGGNSPLHF.

This clone has more than one count but fewer than ten. The chain has TRBV5-1 and TRBJ1-1, with TRBD1 identical over 7 bases. The CDR3 consists of 14 residues. Germline V gene sequence: CDR1 SGHRS, CDR2 YFSETQ. J gave up 4 bases and V 4 bases, and 7 bases lay outside the gene matches. CDR3 in amino acids: CASSGQGEFTEAFF. The DNA of the CDR3 is TGCGCCAGCAGCGGTCAGGGGGAGTTCACTGAAGCTTTCTTT.

The chain uses TRBV13 and TRBJ2-7, with 12 bases lining up with TRBD1. Germline assignment: CDR1 PRHDT and CDR2 FYEKMQ (reference sequence). J lost 5 bases, V lost 4 bases, and 9 bases had no gene match. This CDR3 spans 16 amino acids. The CDR3 nucleotides are TGTGCCAGCAGCTCGACGGGACAGGGGGCGTCCCACGAGCAGTACTTC. Its protein product is CASSSTGQGASHEQYF.

V and J are TRBV19 and TRBJ2-3; 10 nucleotides align to TRBD2. CDR1 and CDR2 from the germline V gene are LNHDA and SQIVND (reference sequence). There are 14 residues in the CDR3. Germline trimming cut 6 bases from V and 6 bases from J; bases unmatched to any gene: 6. CDR3 coding DNA: TGTGCCAGTAGCATCAGCGGGGGGGCTGATACGCAGTATTTT. Protein sequence: CASSISGGADTQYF.

This chain links TRBV25-1 with TRBJ1-4, with a tentative D call TRBD1 (6 bases). The CDR3 totals 13 residues. V lost 6 bases, J lost 3 bases, and 8 bases lay in between. CDR1 is MGHDK, CDR2 SYGVNS, per germline. The CDR3 bases are TGTGCCAGCAGACAGGGCGCTAATGAAAAACTGTTTTTT. Its protein is CASRQGANEKLFF.

The chain recombines TRBV5-8 with TRBJ2-1; maybe TRBD2 (7 bases). V was trimmed by 7 bases and J by 2 bases, leaving 25 bases between them. This CDR3 spans 18 amino acids. The germline gives CDR1 SGHTS, CDR2 YDEGEE. The CDR3: CASGTGVRRGGAYNEQFF. The CDR3 DNA follows: TGTGCCAGCGGTACAGGTGTACGGAGGGGGGGAGCCTACAATGAGCAGTTCTTC.

This clone occurred once. The chain couples TRBV7-9 to TRBJ2-5; a possible D gene is TRBD2 (6 bases). The CDR3 extends over 15 amino acids. V lost 5 bases and J 0 bases, leaving 13 bases between the germline ends. CDR1 and CDR2 (germline): SEHNR, FQNEAQ (reference sequence). The CDR3 protein is CASSPDGGYQETQYF. The CDR3 DNA sequence: TGTGCCAGCAGCCCGGACGGGGGTTACCAAGAGACCCAGTACTTC. Full variable domain (missing parts from reference TRBV7-9 and TRBJ2-5): DTGVSQNPRHKITKRGQNVTFRCDPISEHNRLYWYRQTLGQGPEFLTYFQNEAQLEKSRLLSDRFSAERPKGSFSTLEIQRTEQGDSAMYLCASSPDGGYQETQYFGPGTRLLVL.

This clone was counted between two and nine times. V and J are TRBV2 and TRBJ1-2; 8 bases align to TRBD1. In germline, CDR1 is SNHLY, CDR2 FYNNEI. The CDR3 contains 14 residues. The V gene end was trimmed by 6 bases and the J gene end by 2 bases; junction bases not matched to a gene: 5. The DNA for the CDR3 is TGTGCCAGCAGGGGACAGGCAACAAACTATGGCTACACCTTC. Translating it yields CASRGQATNYGYTF.

The chain is built from TRBV11-2 and TRBJ2-7; TRBD1 agrees at 10 bases. This CDR3 comprises 15 residues. The V segment lost 3 bases and the J segment 4 bases; nucleotides outside the gene matches: 6. Germline assignment: CDR1 SGHAT and CDR2 FQNNGV. The CDR3 DNA follows: TGTGCCAGCAGCTTCAGACAGGGGGCGCGTTACGAGCAGTACTTC. Translated, it gives CASSFRQGARYEQYF.

The gene calls are TRBV3-1 (or the pseudogene TRBV3-2) and TRBJ1-6; D is possibly TRBD1 (5 bases). V lost 6 bases to trimming and J lost 5 bases, with 11 bases between them. Germline values: CDR1 LGHDT, CDR2 YNNKEL (reference sequence). This CDR3 is built from 14 residues. CDR3 loop: CASSLDSNNSPLHF. DNA of the CDR3: TGTGCCAGCAGTCTCGACAGTAATAATTCACCCCTCCACTTT.

The rearrangement uses TRBV5-5 and TRBJ2-3, with 10 bases lining up with TRBD1. CDR3 size: 17 residues. Germline trimming cut 0 bases from V and 7 bases from J; bases unmatched to any gene: 11. From germline, CDR1 is SGHKS and CDR2 YYEKEE (reference sequence). The CDR3 coding sequence is TGTGCCAGCAGCTTGGACGGGGGGACAGGGGAGGTAAATACGCAGTATTTT. It codes for CASSLDGGTGEVNTQYF.

Comments on this clone: Other DNA sequences in this sample translate to the same CDR3. The V gene is TRBV19, the J gene TRBJ1-5; D is possibly TRBD1 (5 bases). The CDR3 has 13 residues. Germline CDR1 reads LNHDA; CDR2 reads SQIVND (reference sequence). Trimming shortened V by 3 bases and J by 5 bases, and 8 bases separated the two germline ends. CDR3 DNA: TGTGCCAGTAGTATTACGGGGGATCAGCCCCAGCATTTT. Its translation is CASSITGDQPQHF. The full variable domain, in which reference TRBV19 and TRBJ1-5 provide the parts outside the CDR3, is DGGITQSPKYLFRKEGQNVTLSCEQNLNHDAMYWYRQDPGQGLRLIYYSQIVNDFQKGDIAEGYSVSREKKESFPLTVTSAQKNPTAFYLCASSITGDQPQHFGDGTRLSIL.

V and J are TRBV5-1 and TRBJ1-1; tentative D call: TRBD1 (5 bases). Trimming removed 1 base at V and 4 bases at J, with 11 bases between. This CDR3 comprises 14 residues. The germline V gene encodes CDR1 SGHRS and CDR2 YFSETQ. CDR3 bases: TGCGCCAGCAGCTTGTGGGGGACTTTCACTGAAGCTTTCTTT. Its translation is CASSLWGTFTEAFF.

The chain links TRBV7-2 to TRBJ2-7; 7 nucleotides agree with TRBD1. Germline trimming cut 1 base from V and 2 bases from J; bases unmatched to any gene: 5. The germline V gene encodes CDR1 SGHTA and CDR2 FQGNSA. The CDR3 contains 15 residues. CDR3 in DNA: TGTGCCAGCAGCTTAGGGACAGGAAACCCCTACGAGCAGTACTTC. This translates into CASSLGTGNPYEQYF.

The rearrangement links TRBV5-1 to TRBJ1-5, with TRBD1 matching over 7 bases. Germline lookup yields CDR1 SGHRS and CDR2 YFSETQ. V gave up 4 bases and J gave up 0 bases; unmatched junction bases: 4. This CDR3 contains 15 residues. The CDR3 DNA reads TGCGCCAGCAGCGCGACAGGGAATAGCAATCAGCCCCAGCATTTT. This gives the protein CASSATGNSNQPQHF.

The chain uses TRBV7-8 and TRBJ1-4; the match to TRBD1 covers 8 bases. Germline V lookup: CDR1 SGHVS, CDR2 FQNEAQ. The CDR3 contains 17 residues. V lost 7 bases to trimming and J lost 6 bases; unmatched junction nucleotides: 16. CDR3 nucleotide sequence: TGTGCCAGCACTCCACGACAGGGGACAGGTGGGGATGAAAAACTGTTTTTT. Protein: CASTPRQGTGGDEKLFF.

V usage is TRBV7-9 and J usage is TRBJ2-7, with D maybe TRBD1 (6 bases). The length of the CDR3 is 15 residues. With 1 base removed from V and 3 bases from J, the gap between germline ends came to 13 bases. CDR1 is SEHNR, CDR2 FQNEAQ, per germline (reference sequence). The CDR3 loop is CASSLVQGHHYEQYF. Here the CDR3 DNA reads TGTGCCAGCAGCTTAGTTCAGGGACATCACTACGAGCAGTACTTC. The whole variable domain, filled in from reference TRBV7-9 and TRBJ2-7, reads DTGVSQNPRHKITKRGQNVTFRCDPISEHNRLYWYRQTLGQGPEFLTYFQNEAQLEKSRLLSDRFSAERPKGSFSTLEIQRTEQGDSAMYLCASSLVQGHHYEQYFGPGTRLTVT.

The chain uses TRBV24-1 and TRBJ2-1, with 7 nucleotides matching TRBD2. The V gene's germline CDR1 is KGHDR and CDR2 SFDVKD. The CDR3 has 14 amino acids. V lost 5 bases and J lost 0; bases outside the gene matches: 0. CDR3 loop: CATSGGSSYNEQFF. CDR3 bases: TGTGCCACCAGTGGCGGGAGCTCCTACAATGAGCAGTTCTTC.

This clone was recorded a few times. This sequence joins TRBV19 and TRBJ1-1; D perhaps matches TRBD1 (6 bases). Germline lookup yields CDR1 LNHDA and CDR2 SQIVND (reference sequence). The CDR3 is made up of 14 amino acids. Trimming cost V 4 bases and J 1 base, with 10 bases left between them. CDR3 nucleotides: TGTGCCAGTAGTAAAGGACAGCCGAACACTGAAGCTTTCTTT. Translated: CASSKGQPNTEAFF.

This rearrangement joins TRBV24-1 to TRBJ1-2, with TRBD1 matching 8 bases. CDR1 and CDR2 from the germline V gene are KGHDR and SFDVKD. With 4 bases clipped from V and 4 bases from J, the junction kept 4 bases outside the gene matches. This CDR3 has 14 amino acids. CDR3 in amino acids: CATSDPGTGYGYTF. The DNA of the CDR3 is TGTGCCACCAGTGACCCTGGGACAGGCTATGGCTACACCTTC.

The chain combines TRBV7-9 with TRBJ1-1, with D tentatively TRBD1 (5 bases). Germline CDR1 and CDR2: SEHNR and FQNEAQ (reference sequence). Trimming removed 5 bases at V and 7 bases at J, with 23 bases between. The CDR3 is made up of 16 amino acids. The CDR3 spells CASSPKGRVGVGEAFF. The CDR3, as DNA: TGTGCCAGCAGCCCCAAAGGGAGGGTAGGGGTTGGTGAAGCTTTCTTT.

This chain connects TRBV28 to TRBJ2-5, with D maybe TRBD1 (5 bases). Germline V gene lookup returns CDR1 MDHEN and CDR2 SYDVKM. Trimming took 6 bases from V and 2 from J, leaving 22 bases between them. The CDR3 is 17 residues long. The CDR3 protein is CASSPTLIRVSQETQYF. CDR3 coding DNA: TGTGCCAGCAGCCCCACCCTCATCAGGGTATCACAAGAGACCCAGTACTTC. The full variable domain, with the rest looked up from reference TRBV28 and TRBJ2-5, is DVKVTQSSRYLVKRTGEKVFLECVQDMDHENMFWYRQDPGLGLRLIYFSYDVKMKEKGDIPEGYSVSREKKERFSLILESASTNQTSMYLCASSPTLIRVSQETQYFGPGTRLLVL.

This CDR3 reads CASSFGGPHNSPLHF. The CDR3 DNA follows: TGTGCCAGCAGTTTTGGTGGGCCACATAATTCACCCCTCCACTTT. The V and J genes are TRBV6-2 or TRBV6-3 and TRBJ1-6; no clear D. CDR1 is MNHEY, CDR2 SVGEGT, per germline. This CDR3 region has 15 residues. Trimming left V 4 bases short and J 5 bases short, with 12 bases between.